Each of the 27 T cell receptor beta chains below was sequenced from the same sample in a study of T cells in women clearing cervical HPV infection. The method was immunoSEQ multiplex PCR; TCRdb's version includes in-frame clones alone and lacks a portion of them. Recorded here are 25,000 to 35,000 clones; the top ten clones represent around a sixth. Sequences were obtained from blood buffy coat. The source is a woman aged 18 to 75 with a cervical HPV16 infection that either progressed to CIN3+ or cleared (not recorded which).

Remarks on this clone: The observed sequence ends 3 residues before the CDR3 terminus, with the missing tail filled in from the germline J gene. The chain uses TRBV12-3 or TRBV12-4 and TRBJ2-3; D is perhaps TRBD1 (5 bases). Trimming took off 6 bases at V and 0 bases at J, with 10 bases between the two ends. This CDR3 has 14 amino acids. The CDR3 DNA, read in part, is TGTGCCAGCAGAAACAGGAGTAGCACAGATACG. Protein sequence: CASRNRSSTDT. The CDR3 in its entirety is CASRNRSSTDTQYF.

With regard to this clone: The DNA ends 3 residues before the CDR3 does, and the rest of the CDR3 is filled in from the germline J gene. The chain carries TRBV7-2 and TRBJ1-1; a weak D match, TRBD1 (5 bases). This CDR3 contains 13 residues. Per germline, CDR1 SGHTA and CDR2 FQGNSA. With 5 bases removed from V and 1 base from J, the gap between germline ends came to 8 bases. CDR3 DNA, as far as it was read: TGTGCCAGCAGCACCCAGGGGAACACTGAA. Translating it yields CASSTQGNTE. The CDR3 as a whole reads CASSTQGNTEAFF.

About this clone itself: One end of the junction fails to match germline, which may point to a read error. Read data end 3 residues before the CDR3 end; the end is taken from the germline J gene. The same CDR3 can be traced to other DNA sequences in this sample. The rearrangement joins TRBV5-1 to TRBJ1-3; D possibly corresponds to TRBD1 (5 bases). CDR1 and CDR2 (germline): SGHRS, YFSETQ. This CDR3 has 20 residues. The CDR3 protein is CASSLGRGGSRGISGNTIYF. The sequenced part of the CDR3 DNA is TGCGCCAGCAGCTTGGGGCGCGGAGGGAGTAGGGGAATCTCTGGAAACACT.

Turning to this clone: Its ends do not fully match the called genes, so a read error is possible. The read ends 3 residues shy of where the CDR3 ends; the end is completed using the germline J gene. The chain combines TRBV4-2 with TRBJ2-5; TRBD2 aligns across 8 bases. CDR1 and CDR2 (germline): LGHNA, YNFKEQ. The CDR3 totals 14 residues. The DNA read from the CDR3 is TGCGCCAGCAGCCAAGGACTAGCTTCAGAGACC. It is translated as CASSQGLASET. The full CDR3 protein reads CASSQGLASETQYF.

The CDR3 sequence: CASSVGQYNSPLFF. The covered CDR3 bases are TGTGCCAGCAGTGTGGGACAGTATAATTCACCA. The chain uses TRBV6-1 and TRBJ1-4; 7 bases map to TRBD1. The read ends 3 residues shy of where the CDR3 ends; the end is completed using the germline J gene. The CDR3 loop spans 14 amino acids. The germline V gene encodes CDR1 MNHNS and CDR2 SASEGT.

CDR3 bases read: TGTGCCAGTAGTCTCCGACAAAGGTCCGGGAACACTGAA. This encodes CASSLRQRSGNTE. The CDR3 in its entirety is CASSLRQRSGNTEAFF. The J gene is TRBJ1-1, the V gene TRBV19; no firm D call. With the read ending 3 residues before the CDR3 end, the germline J gene is used to fill in that end. The germline V gene encodes CDR1 LNHDA and CDR2 SQIVND (reference sequence). The V gene lost 5 bases and the J gene lost 1 base, with 17 bases spanning the gap. The CDR3 extends over 16 amino acids.

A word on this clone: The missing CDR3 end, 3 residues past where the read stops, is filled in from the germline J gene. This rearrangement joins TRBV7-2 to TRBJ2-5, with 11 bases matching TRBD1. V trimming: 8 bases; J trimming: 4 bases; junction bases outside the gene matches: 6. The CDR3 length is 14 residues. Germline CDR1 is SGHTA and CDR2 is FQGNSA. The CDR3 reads CASSDRGRRETQYF. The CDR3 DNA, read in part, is TGTGCCAGCTCGGACAGGGGGCGAAGAGAGACC. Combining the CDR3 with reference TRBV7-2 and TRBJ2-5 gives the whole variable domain GAGVSQSPSNKVTEKGKDVELRCDPISGHTALYWYRQSLGQGLEFLIYFQGNSAPDKSGLPSDRFSAERTGGSVSTLTIQRTQQEDSAVYLCASSDRGRRETQYFGPGTRLLVL.

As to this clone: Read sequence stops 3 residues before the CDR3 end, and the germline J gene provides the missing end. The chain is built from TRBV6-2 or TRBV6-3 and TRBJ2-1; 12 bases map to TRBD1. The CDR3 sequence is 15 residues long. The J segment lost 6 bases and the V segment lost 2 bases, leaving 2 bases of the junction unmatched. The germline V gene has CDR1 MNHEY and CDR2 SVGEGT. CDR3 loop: CASSYGGQGANEQFF. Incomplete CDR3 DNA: TGTGCCAGCAGTTACGGGGGACAGGGGGCCAATGAG.

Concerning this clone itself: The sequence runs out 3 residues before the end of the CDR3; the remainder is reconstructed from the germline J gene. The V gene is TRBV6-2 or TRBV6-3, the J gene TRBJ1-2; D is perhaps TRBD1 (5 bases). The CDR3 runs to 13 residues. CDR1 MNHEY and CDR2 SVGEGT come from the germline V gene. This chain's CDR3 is CASRGGVGYEYTF. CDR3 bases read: TGTGCCAGCAGGGGGGGGGTGGGCTACGAG.

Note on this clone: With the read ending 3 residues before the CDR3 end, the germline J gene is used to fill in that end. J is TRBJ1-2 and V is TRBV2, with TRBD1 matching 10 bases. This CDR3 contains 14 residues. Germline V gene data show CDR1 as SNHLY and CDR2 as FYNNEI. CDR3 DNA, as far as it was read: TGTGCCAGCGCCGGGACAGGGGCCTCCAATGAC. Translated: CASAGTGASND. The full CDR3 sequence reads CASAGTGASNDYTF. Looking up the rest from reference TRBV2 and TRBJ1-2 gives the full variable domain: EPEVTQTPSHQVTQMGQEVILRCVPISNHLYFYWYRQILGQKVEFLVSFYNNEISEKSEIFDDQFSVERPDGSNFTLKIRSTKLEDSAMYFCASAGTGASNDYTFGSGTRLTVV.

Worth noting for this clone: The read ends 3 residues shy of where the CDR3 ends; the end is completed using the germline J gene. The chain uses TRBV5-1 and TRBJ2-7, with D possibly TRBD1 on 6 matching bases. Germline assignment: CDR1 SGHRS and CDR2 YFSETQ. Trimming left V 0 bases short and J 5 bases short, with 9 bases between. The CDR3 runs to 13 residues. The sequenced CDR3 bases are TGCGCCAGCAGCTTGGACTACAGGGACGAG. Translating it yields CASSLDYRDE. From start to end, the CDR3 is CASSLDYRDEQYF.

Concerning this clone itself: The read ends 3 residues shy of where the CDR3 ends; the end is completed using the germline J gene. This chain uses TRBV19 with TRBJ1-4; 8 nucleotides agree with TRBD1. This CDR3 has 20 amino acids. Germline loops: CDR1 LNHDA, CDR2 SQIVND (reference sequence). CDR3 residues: CASSIPWRQGPSSYNSPLFF. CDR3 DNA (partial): TGTGCCAGTAGTATACCCTGGAGACAGGGGCCAAGCTCCTATAATTCACCA.

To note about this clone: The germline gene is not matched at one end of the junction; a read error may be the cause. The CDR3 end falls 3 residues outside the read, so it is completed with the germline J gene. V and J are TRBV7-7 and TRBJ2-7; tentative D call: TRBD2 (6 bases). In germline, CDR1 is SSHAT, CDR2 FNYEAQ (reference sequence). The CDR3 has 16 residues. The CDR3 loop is CASSLAAAGGTYEQYF. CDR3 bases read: TGTGCTAGCAGCTTAGCCGCGGCTGGCGGGACCTACGAG.

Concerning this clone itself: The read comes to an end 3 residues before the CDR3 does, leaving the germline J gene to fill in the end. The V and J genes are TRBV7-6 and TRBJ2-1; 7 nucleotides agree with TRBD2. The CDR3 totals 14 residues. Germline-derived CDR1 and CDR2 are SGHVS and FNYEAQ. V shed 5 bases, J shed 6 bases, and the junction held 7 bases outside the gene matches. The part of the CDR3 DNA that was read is TGTGCCAGCAGCCCAACGGGACTAAGCAATGAG. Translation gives CASSPTGLSNE. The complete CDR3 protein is CASSPTGLSNEQFF.

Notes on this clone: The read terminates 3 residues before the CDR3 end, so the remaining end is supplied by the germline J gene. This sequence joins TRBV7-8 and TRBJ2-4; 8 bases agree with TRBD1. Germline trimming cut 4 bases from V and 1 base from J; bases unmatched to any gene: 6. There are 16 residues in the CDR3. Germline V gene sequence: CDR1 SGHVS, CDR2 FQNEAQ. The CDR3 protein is CASSSGTGGAKNIQYF. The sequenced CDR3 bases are TGTGCCAGCAGCTCAGGGACAGGAGGGGCCAAAAACATT.

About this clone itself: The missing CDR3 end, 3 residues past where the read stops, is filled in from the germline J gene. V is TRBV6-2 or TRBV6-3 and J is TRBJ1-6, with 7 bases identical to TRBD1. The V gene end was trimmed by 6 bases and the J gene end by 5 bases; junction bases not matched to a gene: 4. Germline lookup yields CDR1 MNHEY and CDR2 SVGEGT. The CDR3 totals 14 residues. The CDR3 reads CASRSDRNNSPLHF. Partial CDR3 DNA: TGTGCCAGCAGATCGGACAGGAATAATTCACCC.

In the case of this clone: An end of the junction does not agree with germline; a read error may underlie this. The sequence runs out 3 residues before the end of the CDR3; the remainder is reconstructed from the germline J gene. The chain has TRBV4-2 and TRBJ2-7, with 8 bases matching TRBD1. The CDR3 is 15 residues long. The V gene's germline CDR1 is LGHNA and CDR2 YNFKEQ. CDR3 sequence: CASSQGQGRTYEQYF. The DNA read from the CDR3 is TGCGCCAGCAGCCAAGGACAGGGCCGCACCTACGAG.

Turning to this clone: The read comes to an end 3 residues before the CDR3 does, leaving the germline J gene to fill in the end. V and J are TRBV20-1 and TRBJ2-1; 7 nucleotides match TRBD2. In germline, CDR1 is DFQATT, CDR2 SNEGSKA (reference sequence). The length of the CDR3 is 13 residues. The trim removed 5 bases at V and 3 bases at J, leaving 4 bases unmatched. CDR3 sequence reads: CSARGLLYNEQFF. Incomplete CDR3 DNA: TGCAGTGCTCGGGGACTACTCTACAATGAG.

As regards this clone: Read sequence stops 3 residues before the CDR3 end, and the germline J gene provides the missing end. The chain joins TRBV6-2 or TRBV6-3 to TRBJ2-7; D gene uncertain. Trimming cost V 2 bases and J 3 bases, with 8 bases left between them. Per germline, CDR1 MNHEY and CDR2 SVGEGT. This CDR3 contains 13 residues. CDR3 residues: CASSYGEVYEQYF. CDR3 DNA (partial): TGTGCCAGCAGTTACGGTGAGGTCTACGAG.

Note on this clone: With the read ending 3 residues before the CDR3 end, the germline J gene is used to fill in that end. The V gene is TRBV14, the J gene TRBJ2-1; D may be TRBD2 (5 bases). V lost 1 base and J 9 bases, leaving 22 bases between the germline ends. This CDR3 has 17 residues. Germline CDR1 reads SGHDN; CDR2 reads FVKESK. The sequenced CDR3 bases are TGTGCCAGCAGCCAAGGGGGTGCAGCGGCTCTAGGACTTGAG. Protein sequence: CASSQGGAAALGLE. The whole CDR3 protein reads CASSQGGAAALGLEQFF.

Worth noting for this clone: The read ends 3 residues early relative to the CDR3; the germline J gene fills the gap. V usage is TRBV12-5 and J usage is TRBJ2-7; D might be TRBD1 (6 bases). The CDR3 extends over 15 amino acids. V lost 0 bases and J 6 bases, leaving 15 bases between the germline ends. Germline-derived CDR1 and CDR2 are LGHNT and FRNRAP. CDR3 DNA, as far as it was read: TGTGCTAGTGGTTTGGTATTGGGAGAAGGGGGCGAG. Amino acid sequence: CASGLVLGEGGE. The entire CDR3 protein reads CASGLVLGEGGEQYF.

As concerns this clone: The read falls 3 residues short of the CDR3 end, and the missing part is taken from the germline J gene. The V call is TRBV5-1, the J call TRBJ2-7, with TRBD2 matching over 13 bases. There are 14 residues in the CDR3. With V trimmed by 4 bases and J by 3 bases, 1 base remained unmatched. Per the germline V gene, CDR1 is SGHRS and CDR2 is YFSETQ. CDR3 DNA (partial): TGCGCCAGCAGCCGACTAGCGGGAGGCTACGAG. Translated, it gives CASSRLAGGYE. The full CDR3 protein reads CASSRLAGGYEQYF.

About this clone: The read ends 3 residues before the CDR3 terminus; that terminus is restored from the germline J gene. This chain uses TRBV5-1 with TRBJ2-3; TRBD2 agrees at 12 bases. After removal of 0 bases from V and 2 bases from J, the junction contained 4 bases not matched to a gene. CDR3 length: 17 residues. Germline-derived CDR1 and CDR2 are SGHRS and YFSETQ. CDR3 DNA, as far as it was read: TGCGCCAGCAGCTTGGGTCTAGCGGGGGGGTACACAGATACG. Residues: CASSLGLAGGYTDT. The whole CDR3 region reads CASSLGLAGGYTDTQYF.

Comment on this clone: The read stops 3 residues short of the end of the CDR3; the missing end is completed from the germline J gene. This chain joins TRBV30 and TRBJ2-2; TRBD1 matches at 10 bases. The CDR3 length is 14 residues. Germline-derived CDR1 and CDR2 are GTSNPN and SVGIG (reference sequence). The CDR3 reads CAWSVGTGDEKLFF. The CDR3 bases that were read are TGTGCCTGGAGTGTAGGGACAGGGGACGAAAAG.

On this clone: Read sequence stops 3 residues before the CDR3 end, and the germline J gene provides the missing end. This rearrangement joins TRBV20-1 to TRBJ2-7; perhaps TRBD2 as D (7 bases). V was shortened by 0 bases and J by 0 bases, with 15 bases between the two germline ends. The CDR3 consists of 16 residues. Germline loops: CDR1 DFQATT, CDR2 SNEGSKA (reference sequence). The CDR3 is CSARDQGRGSSYEQYF. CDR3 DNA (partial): TGCAGTGCTAGAGATCAGGGGAGGGGGTCCTCCTACGAG.

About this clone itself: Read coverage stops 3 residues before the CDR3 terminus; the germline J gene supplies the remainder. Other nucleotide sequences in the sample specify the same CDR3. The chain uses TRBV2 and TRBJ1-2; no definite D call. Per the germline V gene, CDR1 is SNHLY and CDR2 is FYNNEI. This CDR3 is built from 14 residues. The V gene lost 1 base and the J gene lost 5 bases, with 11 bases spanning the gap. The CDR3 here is CASSEGAGRYGYTF. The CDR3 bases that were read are TGTGCCAGCAGTGAAGGGGCAGGTAGATATGGC.

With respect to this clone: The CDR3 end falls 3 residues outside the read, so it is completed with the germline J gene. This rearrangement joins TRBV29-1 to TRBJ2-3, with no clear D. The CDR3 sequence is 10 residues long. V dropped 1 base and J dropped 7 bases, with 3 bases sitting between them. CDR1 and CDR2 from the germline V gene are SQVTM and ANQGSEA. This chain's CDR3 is CSVEANTQYF. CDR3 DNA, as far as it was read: TGCAGCGTTGAAGCCAATACG.